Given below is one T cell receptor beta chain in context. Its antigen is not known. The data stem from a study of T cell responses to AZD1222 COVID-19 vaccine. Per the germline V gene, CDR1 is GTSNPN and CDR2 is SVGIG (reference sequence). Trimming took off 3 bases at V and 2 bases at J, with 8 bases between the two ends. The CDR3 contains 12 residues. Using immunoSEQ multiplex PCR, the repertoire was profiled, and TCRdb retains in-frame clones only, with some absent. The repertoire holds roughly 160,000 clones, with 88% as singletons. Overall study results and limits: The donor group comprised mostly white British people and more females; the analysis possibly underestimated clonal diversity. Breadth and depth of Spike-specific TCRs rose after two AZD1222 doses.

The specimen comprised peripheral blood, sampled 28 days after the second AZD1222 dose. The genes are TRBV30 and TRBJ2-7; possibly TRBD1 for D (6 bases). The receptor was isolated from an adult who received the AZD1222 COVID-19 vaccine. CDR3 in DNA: TGTGCCTGGAGCGGGACACCCTACGAGCAGTACTTC. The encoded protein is CAWSGTPYEQYF.